These 15 T cell receptor beta chains were all obtained from the same sample, sequenced in a study of OX40 agonist ivuxolimab in advanced cancers. Profiled with immunoSEQ multiplex PCR; TCRdb holds only in-frame clones, not every one. Here the sample spans approximately 58,000 clones, about 85% being singletons. Here the sequenced sample was CD4+ or CD8+ T cells sorted from blood, taken in a trial of the OX40 agonist ivuxolimab. These receptors all come from an adult with an advanced solid tumor such as melanoma, head and neck, liver or kidney cancer.

This rearrangement joins TRBV6-5 to TRBJ2-1, with unresolved D. Trimming cost V 5 bases and J 7 bases, with 9 bases left between them. Germline values: CDR1 MNHEY, CDR2 SVGAGI. CDR3 length equals 12 residues. In nucleotides, the CDR3 is TGTGCCAGCAGTCCTAATCGAAATGAGCAGTTCTTC. It is translated as CASSPNRNEQFF.

The chain recombines TRBV7-9 with TRBJ2-5, with TRBD2 matching over 8 bases. Germline loops: CDR1 SEHNR, CDR2 FQNEAQ (reference sequence). The V and J ends lost 8 bases and 5 bases, in that order; junction bases with no gene match: 10. This CDR3 contains 14 residues. The CDR3 DNA sequence: TGTGCCAGCCTCCCAGCGGGAGTAAGGGAGACCCAGTACTTC. It translates to CASLPAGVRETQYF.

The chain combines TRBV28 with TRBJ2-1; D ambiguous. V was cut by 2 bases and J by 6 bases, with 17 bases left in between. Per the germline V gene, CDR1 is MDHEN and CDR2 is SYDVKM. This CDR3 comprises 16 residues. The CDR3 loop reads CASSLLRNYVGNEQFF. The CDR3 coding sequence is TGTGCCAGCAGTTTACTGCGGAACTATGTGGGCAATGAGCAGTTCTTC.

This chain's CDR3 is CASSEARQGDIQYF. The DNA for the CDR3 is TGTGCCAGCAGTGAAGCGCGACAGGGGGACATTCAGTACTTC. The chain has TRBV6-1 and TRBJ2-4, with TRBD1 identical over 9 bases. This CDR3 is 14 amino acids long. Per the germline V gene, CDR1 is MNHNS and CDR2 is SASEGT. V gave up 0 bases and J gave up 8 bases; unmatched junction bases: 2.

This chain links TRBV7-8 with TRBJ2-3, with D perhaps matching TRBD1 (5 bases). There are 15 residues in the CDR3. V lost 1 base, J lost 4 bases, and 12 bases lay in between. The germline gives CDR1 SGHVS, CDR2 FQNEAQ. This chain's CDR3 is CASSLGFQGADTQYF. The CDR3 DNA sequence: TGTGCCAGCAGCTTAGGGTTTCAGGGTGCAGATACGCAGTATTTT.

The V call is TRBV7-6, the J call TRBJ1-1; D remains ambiguous. CDR1 and CDR2 (germline): SGHVS, FNYEAQ. The CDR3 totals 14 residues. With 3 bases removed from V and 0 bases from J, the gap between germline ends came to 8 bases. CDR3 residues: CASSFTAMNTEAFF. CDR3 sequence (DNA): TGTGCCAGCAGCTTCACAGCAATGAACACTGAAGCTTTCTTT.

The CDR3 DNA sequence: TGCGCCAGCAGCCAGCGATTCAAGACAGGGGGAGTTTACGAGCAGTACTTC. Protein: CASSQRFKTGGVYEQYF. The V gene is TRBV4-3, the J gene TRBJ2-7, with 9 bases matching TRBD1. The CDR3 is made up of 17 amino acids. Losses at the gene ends were 3 bases for V and 4 bases for J; bases not matched to a gene: 13. Germline CDR1 reads LGHNA; CDR2 reads YSLEER.

This chain uses TRBV4-3 with TRBJ2-1; 7 nucleotides line up with TRBD2. Germline V CDR1 and CDR2: LGHNA, YSLEER. With 0 bases clipped from V and 3 bases from J, the junction kept 5 bases outside the gene matches. CDR3 size: 16 residues. In DNA, the CDR3 is TGCGCCAGCAGCCAAGATTCACTAGCGAACTACAATGAGCAGTTCTTC. Translation gives CASSQDSLANYNEQFF.

The gene calls are TRBV28 and TRBJ2-7; TRBD2 matches 13 bases. From germline, CDR1 is MDHEN and CDR2 SYDVKM. With 0 bases clipped from V and 7 bases from J, the junction kept 9 bases outside the gene matches. The CDR3 loop spans 17 amino acids. In DNA, the CDR3 is TGTGCCAGCAGTTTATGGACACTAGCGGGAGGGCCTGGGGAGCAGTACTTC. Translating it yields CASSLWTLAGGPGEQYF.

V is TRBV18 and J is TRBJ2-3; D call uncertain. The CDR3 is made up of 13 amino acids. Per the germline V gene, CDR1 is KGHSH and CDR2 is LQKENI. V was cut by 6 bases and J by 2 bases, with 9 bases left in between. The CDR3, as DNA: TGTGCCAGCTCCCCGACCCCCACAGATACGCAGTATTTT. It specifies CASSPTPTDTQYF.

This clone has a handful of counts. The chain couples TRBV9 to TRBJ2-3, with a possible D match to TRBD1 (5 bases). CDR1 and CDR2 from the germline V gene are SGDLS and YYNGEE. The CDR3 totals 17 residues. The V end was cut by 4 bases, the J end by 1 base, with 19 bases between. As DNA, the CDR3 is TGTGCCAGCAGCCCATTCCTTGGGGCAGAAGGCACAGATACGCAGTATTTT. This translates into CASSPFLGAEGTDTQYF.

The chain employs TRBV30 and TRBJ1-4, with no clear D. CDR1 and CDR2 (germline): GTSNPN, SVGIG (reference sequence). V lost 1 base and J lost 7, with 10 bases in between. CDR3 length: 13 amino acids. For the CDR3, the DNA is TGTGCCTGGAGTGGGGCAGAAAGTGAAAAACTGTTTTTT. Protein: CAWSGAESEKLFF.

The CDR3 sequence is CATREGLRETQYF. The CDR3 DNA follows: TGTGCAACTAGGGAGGGGCTTCGGGAGACCCAGTACTTC. The rearrangement links TRBV19 to TRBJ2-5; TRBD2 matches at 7 bases. CDR1 and CDR2 (germline): LNHDA, SQIVND (reference sequence). This CDR3 has 13 amino acids.

This sequence joins TRBV5-1 and TRBJ2-1; 8 positions match TRBD1. Trimming cost V 2 bases and J 7 bases; bases outside gene matches: 8. This CDR3 has 15 amino acids. Germline V gene sequence: CDR1 SGHRS, CDR2 YFSETQ. Here the CDR3 DNA reads TGCGCCAGCAGCTTATCCGGGACAGGAGTGAATGAGCAGTTCTTC. This sequence encodes CASSLSGTGVNEQFF.

The chain is built from TRBV7-9 and TRBJ2-1; 8 bases map to TRBD2. V dropped 2 bases and J dropped 5; count of bases not matched to a gene: 8. CDR3 size: 16 residues. Looked up from germline, CDR1 is SEHNR and CDR2 is FQNEAQ (reference sequence). The CDR3 region is CASSLYGAGEDNEQFF. DNA of the CDR3: TGTGCCAGCAGCTTATATGGAGCGGGAGAAGACAATGAGCAGTTCTTC.